This T cell receptor beta chain derives from a study of cytomegalovirus exposure and HLA in healthy donors (TCRdb year 2017). Turning to the overall study: An earlier analysis of some 600 of the donors reported 276 Gb of sequence data and roughly 120 million unique TCR beta sequences obtained from roughly 170 million T cells. An early release that covered fewer than 800 HLA-typed donors contained around 300 gigabases of sequencing data and tens of millions of unique TCR sequences. A separate validation cohort of 90 to 150 different subjects was used in addition to the 666-subject first cohort. Four to six DR-DQ haplotypes were handled as single units for association and clustering, since linkage in the cohort was strong. A later analysis re-examined previously published TCR beta repertoires from 610 or so donors and added high-resolution HLA genotyping to investigate patterns of TCR occurrence. In an earlier analysis of about 590 of the donors, high-throughput TCR beta sequencing was used to judge whether each TCR beta V gene segment behaved as functional or pseudogenic. A later genetic analysis took genome-wide SNP genotypes for about three fifths of the 666 donors and used that subset as a discovery cohort. Alongside the repertoire data, information on donor age, sex, ethnicity and CMV serostatus was compiled. Of the roughly 400 genotyped donors, approximately 83% fell in the genetic ancestry cluster associated with self-reported Caucasian donors. Every discovery cohort repertoire had been produced on one sequencing platform. HLA typing included class I and class II loci at four-digit resolution. Across around 400 genotyped donors of the cohort, an average of about 240,000 unique TCR beta nucleotide sequences per donor were sequenced, and roughly a sixth of those sequences were non-productive. Rather than drawing on any new phenotypic data, the later analysis identified candidate immune exposures from TCR beta sequences and the way those sequences occurred across donors. The study aimed to test whether cataloging public T cell receptors could reveal signatures of past pathogen exposure. The study combined high-throughput TCR immunosequencing, statistical association of individual TCRs with disease status, and machine learning to predict cytomegalovirus infection status. The study used immunosequencing to profile the T cell repertoires of 666 subjects and linked those repertoires to cytomegalovirus serostatus. Typing coverage varied by locus: roughly 629-630 donors for A, B, C, DRB1 and DQB1; more than 500 for DQA1; approximately 570 for DPA1; around 490 for DPB1. Study-wide findings and limitations: In this cohort, only TCR beta chains were sequenced, and detectable features were limited by the absence of alpha or paired-chain data. A cluster of highly shared sequence variants was judged likely to represent a technical artifact of the sequencing pipeline. HLA typing was unavailable for some donors at each locus, so association tests used only the typed subset. In a later analysis, TCR association rates were found to vary across HLA loci, with the most associated TCRs seen for DRB1 alleles and the fewest for HLA-C alleles. In an earlier analysis of fewer than 700 of the donors, most TCR beta V segments appeared in productive rearrangements about 87% or about 30% of the time, broadly matching IMGT annotations. A further reported finding was that TCR beta sequences accurately predicted the HLA-A and HLA-B alleles for most subjects in the first cohort. A later analysis found that most CMV-associated TCR beta chains appeared HLA-restricted, with HLA associations seemingly driven largely by CMV exposure. In a later genetic analysis, fewer N-insertions in productive TCRs were reported among donors in an Asian-associated ancestry cluster than the approximately 630-donor mean. Because counts were too low, roughly 18 rarely observed V segments, including chromosome 9 orphons, were left out of the earlier analysis of about 620 of the donors. A later genetic analysis associated a missense DCLRE1C variant with V-gene and J-gene trimming of TCR beta chains, and an independent cohort replicated the association. While some public TCRs were present in many individuals, most TCR sequences turned up only very rarely across donors. Some IMGT-functional V segments, including TRBV6-2 and TRBV6-3, could not be distinguished by the 87-base-pair reads and were therefore excluded. For the cohort, immune exposure information was limited to CMV serostatus. Linkage disequilibrium might explain the correlated functional status among segregating V segments, but an unknown experimental factor could not be ruled out. A few of the identified cytomegalovirus-associated TCR beta chains were confirmed in vitro to be specific for cytomegalovirus antigens. In a later analysis, several top co-occurrence clusters were reported to appear linked to parvovirus B19, influenza, CMV and Epstein-Barr virus. A total of fewer than 200 TCR beta chains were listed by the study as associated with cytomegalovirus. When HLA alleles, especially DR and DQ, strongly co-occurred, TCR associations were difficult to assign to individual alleles. Cytomegalovirus status was reported to be diagnosed by the classifier with high specificity and sensitivity in both the original and validation cohorts. According to the authors, the approach could potentially be generalized to other disease states and immunological phenotypes. A later analysis associated 15,000 or so TCR beta sequences with specific HLA alleles at a false discovery rate of 0.05. In a later analysis, HLA-associated TCR beta chains showed more clonal expansion and lower generation probabilities than non-associated chains that were equally common. Presence/absence analyses assumed roughly uniform sequencing depth across donors, an assumption that may not hold.

For CDR1 and CDR2, the germline V gene lists SGDLS and YYNGEE. Germline trimming: 4 bases from V, 4 bases from J; junction bases outside gene matches: 6. The CDR3 runs 15 amino acids, cysteine and phenylalanine included. Solely the CDR3 DNA is kept, with 45 bases framed from the first base. Library preparation employed the immunoSEQ multiplex PCR assay. A mixture of 60 forward primers for TCR Vbeta segments and 13 reverse primers for TCR Jbeta segments was used in the multiplex PCR. Amplification of the CDR3 region of rearranged TCR beta genes was performed with a multiplex PCR assay on genomic DNA. Amplified TCR beta libraries were sequenced as 87-base-pair reads on the Illumina HiSeq System. On the authors' methods: A later analysis counted about 80 million unique TCR beta chains across the 670 or so repertoires, and 9.5 million to 11 million of these chains were shared by at least two donors. A nearest-neighbor algorithm error-corrected the raw reads and collapsed the reads into unique sequences, merging closely related sequences to remove PCR and sequencing errors. V, D and J gene segments were assigned by aligning CDR3 sequences to IMGT reference sequences. For a sequence to be retained, a match of at least six nucleotides was required to both a V gene segment and a J gene segment. A rearrangement was called productive if the CDR3 had no stop codons and remained in frame with V and J, and every other rearrangement was called non-productive. CDR3 was defined according to IMGT convention as the region running from the second conserved V-encoded cysteine to the conserved J-encoded phenylalanine. Sequences without an unambiguous match to a single V gene segment were excluded from the earlier analysis of about 600 of the donors. An earlier analysis of 500 to 600 of the donors classified V segments as functional when productive rearrangements were above 56.7% and as segregating when the standard deviation between donors was above 5%. A statistical classification framework was built to diagnose cytomegalovirus status from the catalog of TCR beta chain sequences. V and J gene assignment, in a later analysis, came from comparing TCR nucleotide sequences with IMGT/GENE-DB human TR gene sequences. The TCRdist pipeline was used in a later analysis to assign CDR3 sequences and most-parsimonious VDJ recombination scenarios. A later analysis defined each TCR beta chain by its CDR3 amino acid sequence plus V-gene family, and excluded reads lacking a unique V-gene family. A later analysis removed 592 highly shared, low-generation-probability nucleotide sequences to deal with suspected cross-contamination and a sequencing artifact. A later analysis calculated a clonal expansion index for each public chain from normalized within-repertoire ranks of inferred template counts. In a later analysis, generation probabilities were computed with a VDJ recombination model fitted to out-of-frame rearrangements, and the resulting probabilities were checked against IGoR. In a later analysis, TCR-TCR, TCR-HLA and TCR-CMV co-occurrence was scored with hypergeometric tests, and a repertoire-size bias correction was applied to TCR pairs. False discovery rates were estimated in a later analysis by permuting HLA or CMV assignments 20 times. In a later analysis, co-occurring TCRs were grouped using DBSCAN, and TCRdist sequence similarity was added for clustering within HLA-allele-positive subsets. Repertoires with fewer than 30,000 or more than 120,000 public chains were left out of co-occurrence clustering, as were about 5 repertoires with anomalous nucleotide sharing. TCRdb took this table from immuneACCESS and kept in-frame rearrangements with V and J called. Such tables lack part of the clones; where checked against another copy, unresolved V genes explain under half of the gap, and the rest is unexplained. The V and J calls and the clone size are those of that table, but D and trimming were determined from the DNA. A total of fewer than 150,000 clones appear in this sample, approximately 75% of them only once. Jointly, the top ten make up around 4.9% of the sample.

The cohort was made up of about 670 healthy bone marrow donors. Cohort members were all nominally healthy when sampled, although unrecorded immune exposures were likely present. The donor tested CMV seropositive, placing the donor among the 290 or so seropositive members of the cohort. A peripheral blood sample was provided by each donor, and peripheral blood mononuclear cells were used for TCR beta sequencing. Genomic DNA was extracted from the blood cell samples with the Qiagen DNeasy Blood Extraction Kit. On this clone itself: The antigen it recognizes is unknown. Nothing much larger sits one base from this clone, and base qualities are not available.

The sequencing input was PBMCs. The chain is assembled from TRBV9 and TRBJ2-1, with 9 bases matching TRBD2. This sequence was found in a man between 45 and 60 years old in good health and CMV-seropositive. The sequenced DNA: TGTGCCAGCAGCTCACGACTAGCGGCTTACAATGAGCAGTTCTTC. It translates as CASSSRLAAYNEQFF.